One sample yielded the 21 T cell receptor beta chains listed below, sequenced in a study of spatial heterogeneity in lung cancer. Each CDR3 protein is one row after TCRdb ran MiXCR on the 5' RACE reads. Of some 36,000 distinct CDR3 sequences listed, approximately 8% are singletons. Sample time point: blood at routine non-recurrence follow-up after resection. The sample was PBMCs, taken at follow-up. These receptor sequences come from a male donor with early-stage non-small cell lung cancer.

At least ten counts were recorded for this clonotype. The chain links TRBV18 to TRBJ2-3; 9 bases fit TRBD2. This CDR3 is 15 amino acids long. J was trimmed by 2 bases and V by 4 bases; bases with no gene match: 4. Germline CDR1 reads KGHSH; CDR2 reads LQKENI. The CDR3 loop reads CASSLSGGDTDTQYF. CDR3 bases: TGTGCCAGCTCACTTAGCGGGGGAGACACAGATACGCAGTATTTT.

The rearrangement uses TRBV12-3 or TRBV12-4 and TRBJ2-5; 11 positions match TRBD2. The CDR3 runs to 13 residues. V lost 5 bases, J lost 14 bases, and 10 bases stayed unmatched. CDR3 bases: TGTGCCAGCAGTGACCCCCTAGCGGGGGGCCTATACTTC. As protein: CASSDPLAGGLYF.

Notes on this clonotype: Since a much larger clone is just one base distant, this may be a read error. V usage is TRBV20-1 and J usage is TRBJ2-1, with D possibly matching TRBD1 (7 bases). CDR3 length: 12 amino acids. The germline V gene encodes CDR1 DFQATT and CDR2 SNEGSKA (reference sequence). Trimming stripped 7 bases from V and 10 bases from J, with 17 bases between. The CDR3 here is CSGRGPAAEQFF. The CDR3 nucleotides are TGCAGTGGGAGGGGGCCCGCCGCCGAGCAGTTCTTC.

This clonotype was found many times. The V gene is TRBV7-8, the J gene TRBJ2-1, with 8 bases lining up with TRBD1. There are 14 residues in the CDR3. The V gene end was trimmed by 3 bases and the J gene end by 5 bases; junction bases not matched to a gene: 3. Germline-derived CDR1 and CDR2 are SGHVS and FQNEAQ. CDR3 coding DNA: TGTGCCAGCAGCTTGGGACAGGCAAACAATGAGCAGTTCTTC. Translation: CASSLGQANNEQFF.

This clonotype has a count of ten or more. The J gene is TRBJ1-2, the V gene TRBV29-1, with 9 nucleotides matching TRBD1. CDR1 and CDR2 (germline): SQVTM, ANQGSEA. CDR3 length: 14 amino acids. The ends lost 5 bases at V and 4 bases at J; junction bases unmatched: 8. CDR3 coding DNA: TGCAGCGTTCGATCCGGGACAGGGAGCTATGGCTACACCTTC. It is translated as CSVRSGTGSYGYTF. The entire variable domain, with the rest obtained from reference TRBV29-1 and TRBJ1-2, is as follows: SAVISQKPSRDICQRGTSLTIQCQVDSQVTMMFWYRQQPGQSLTLIATANQGSEATYESGFVIDKFPISRPNLTFSTLTVSNMSPEDSSIYLCSVRSGTGSYGYTFGSGTRLTVV.

The chain carries TRBV4-2 and TRBJ2-7, with D maybe TRBD1 (5 bases). V was cut by 0 bases and J by 3 bases, with 9 bases left in between. The CDR3 is made up of 14 amino acids. The germline V gene has CDR1 LGHNA and CDR2 YNFKEQ. This CDR3 is CASSQDAGNYEQYF. Written as DNA, the CDR3 is TGTGCCAGCAGCCAAGATGCAGGGAACTACGAGCAGTACTTC.

In its sample, this clonotype was seen many times. This chain joins TRBV27 and TRBJ2-7, with a tentative D call TRBD1 (7 bases). The CDR3 loop spans 15 amino acids. Per the germline V gene, CDR1 is MNHEY and CDR2 is SMNVEV (reference sequence). The V end was cut by 8 bases, the J end by 7 bases, with 24 bases between. As DNA, the CDR3 is TGTGCCAGCTCGAAGCCCTCGGAGGGGGCGAGAGAGCAGTACTTC. Amino acids: CASSKPSEGAREQYF.

The sample holds many counts of this clonotype. V usage is TRBV12-5 and J usage is TRBJ1-2; D remains unclear. The V end was cut by 3 bases, the J end by 4 bases, with 0 bases between. Germline V gives CDR1 LGHNT, CDR2 FRNRAP. The CDR3 totals 10 residues. DNA for the CDR3: TGTGCTAGTGGTTTCTATGGCTACACCTTC. It yields the protein CASGFYGYTF.

This clonotype occurred many times. The chain joins TRBV5-4 to TRBJ2-7; 10 nucleotides agree with TRBD2. V was pared by 2 bases and J by 3 bases, with 8 bases of the junction left unmatched. CDR3 length: 16 amino acids. The V gene's germline CDR1 is SGHNT and CDR2 YYREEE (reference sequence). The CDR3 sequence: CASSFGLAVTNYEQYF. CDR3 bases: TGTGCCAGCAGCTTCGGACTAGCGGTTACCAACTACGAGCAGTACTTC.

This clonotype has a handful of counts. The rearrangement links TRBV3-1 to TRBJ2-7, with 7 bases identical to TRBD1. J gave up 5 bases and V 2 bases, and 6 bases lay outside the gene matches. This CDR3 region has 14 residues. Per the germline V gene, CDR1 is LGHDT and CDR2 is YNNKEL (reference sequence). The chain's CDR3 is CASSQPHRGDEQYF. Here the CDR3 DNA reads TGTGCCAGCAGCCAACCTCACAGGGGAGACGAGCAGTACTTC.

There are many counts of this clonotype. The rearrangement uses TRBV20-1 and TRBJ1-2, with D tentatively TRBD1 (5 bases). The length of the CDR3 is 13 residues. The germline gives CDR1 DFQATT, CDR2 SNEGSKA (reference sequence). Trimming stripped 6 bases from V and 4 bases from J, with 15 bases between. CDR3 residues: CSAQPTGIYGYTF. The CDR3 DNA reads TGCAGTGCACAACCTACAGGAATCTATGGCTACACCTTC.

At least ten counts were recorded for this clonotype. The chain couples TRBV19 to TRBJ2-7; tentative D call: TRBD2 (5 bases). In germline, CDR1 is LNHDA, CDR2 SQIVND (reference sequence). Trimming removed 4 bases at V and 4 bases at J, with 14 bases between. This CDR3 has 14 amino acids. CDR3 loop: CASSNDARGYEQYF. DNA for the CDR3: TGTGCCAGTAGTAATGACGCGCGCGGGTACGAGCAGTACTTC.

This clonotype was counted at least ten times. The chain uses TRBV11-2 and TRBJ2-3; D is uncertain. This CDR3 is built from 12 residues. V was pared by 2 bases and J by 4 bases, with 4 bases between. Germline assignment: CDR1 SGHAT and CDR2 FQNNGV. This chain's CDR3 is CASSLWSDTQYF. CDR3 DNA sequence: TGTGCCAGCAGCTTATGGTCAGATACGCAGTATTTT.

This clonotype occurred a few times. The V and J genes are TRBV20-1 and TRBJ2-3; D is unclear. The V gene's germline CDR1 is DFQATT and CDR2 SNEGSKA (reference sequence). The CDR3 totals 13 residues. V was pared by 0 bases and J by 2 bases, with 6 bases between. The CDR3 here is CSARDLNTDTQYF. The CDR3 DNA reads as TGCAGTGCTAGAGATCTTAACACAGATACGCAGTATTTT.

This clonotype came up many times. The chain couples TRBV9 to TRBJ1-1, with TRBD1 matching 10 bases. Per the germline V gene, CDR1 is SGDLS and CDR2 is YYNGEE. V lost 0 bases and J lost 6; bases outside the gene matches: 2. The CDR3 runs to 14 residues. The CDR3 DNA sequence: TGTGCCAGCAGCGTAGGTGGGACAGGGGCTGAAGCTTTCTTT. Amino acids: CASSVGGTGAEAFF.

This clonotype appeared a few times. V and J are TRBV7-9 and TRBJ1-5; D remains unclear. The CDR3 is made up of 12 amino acids. Trimming took off 5 bases at V and 6 bases at J, with 8 bases between the two ends. CDR1 is SEHNR, CDR2 FQNEAQ, per germline (reference sequence). The CDR3, as DNA: TGTGCCAGCAGCCTCGCGGGTCAGCCCCAGCATTTT. Amino acid sequence: CASSLAGQPQHF.

This clonotype has just one count. A much larger clone sits a single nucleotide away, making a read error possible. Without the conserved terminal phenylalanine or tryptophan, this CDR3 likely stems from a read error. The chain employs TRBV28 and TRBJ2-5; a weak D match, TRBD1 (5 bases). This CDR3 contains 12 residues. V lost 4 bases, J lost 10 bases, and 13 bases lay in between. The germline gives CDR1 MDHEN, CDR2 SYDVKM. The CDR3 nucleotides are TGTGCCAGCAGTTCAGGGCGTCTAGACCAGTACATC. This encodes CASSSGRLDQYI.

This clonotype was picked up many times. V gene TRBV7-9 combines with J gene TRBJ2-7; 12 bases are a match to TRBD2. The CDR3 runs to 16 residues. V lost 5 bases and J lost 6; bases outside the gene matches: 11. Germline lookup yields CDR1 SEHNR and CDR2 FQNEAQ (reference sequence). CDR3 in DNA: TGTGCCAGCAGCCCTCTAGCGGGGGGGCTCCCCCTCGAGCAGTACTTC. Protein sequence: CASSPLAGGLPLEQYF.

Remarks on this clonotype: It may be a read error: a sequence one base away is much more abundant. The chain's CDR3 is CAGSSSTGGDIQYF. The CDR3 nucleotides read TGCGCCGGCAGCTCCTCGACAGGAGGGGACATTCAGTACTTC. This chain uses TRBV5-1 with TRBJ2-4, with D possibly called TRBD1 or TRBD2 (6 bases each). The CDR3 sequence is 14 residues long. CDR1 and CDR2 (germline): SGHRS, YFSETQ.

This clonotype was observed at least ten times. The gene calls are TRBV2 and TRBJ2-7; D uncertain. V was pared by 10 bases and J by 2 bases, with 15 bases between. Germline loops: CDR1 SNHLY, CDR2 FYNNEI. The CDR3 length is 13 residues. CDR3 amino acids: CATDPGSTYEQYF. CDR3 nucleotide sequence: TGTGCCACGGACCCAGGATCTACCTACGAGCAGTACTTC. The variable domain in full, with the rest retrieved from reference TRBV2 and TRBJ2-7, is EPEVTQTPSHQVTQMGQEVILRCVPISNHLYFYWYRQILGQKVEFLVSFYNNEISEKSEIFDDQFSVERPDGSNFTLKIRSTKLEDSAMYFCATDPGSTYEQYFGPGTRLTVT.

Many counts were recorded for this clonotype. The chain joins TRBV3-1 to TRBJ2-1; TRBD2 aligns across 7 bases. Germline V gene data show CDR1 as LGHDT and CDR2 as YNNKEL (reference sequence). J gave up 4 bases and V 2 bases, and 2 bases lay outside the gene matches. The CDR3 is 14 amino acids. CDR3 nucleotides: TGTGCCAGCAGCCAACAGGGAGGGTACAATGAGCAGTTCTTC. It yields the protein CASSQQGGYNEQFF.